A selection of T cell receptor beta chains follows, all from one sample in a study of metastatic and nonmetastatic thyroid tumors. TCRdb re-called clones via MiXCR from the PCR reads. Here the sample spans tens of thousands of clones, about 12% being singletons. Material for sequencing was blood. The receptor source for this set is a female donor with papillary thyroid cancer or a benign thyroid nodule (not recorded which). Some clones in this sample may be carry-over from other donors' samples. The CDR3 runs from the conserved cysteine through the conserved F or W. Fields, in order: J gene, V gene, clone size, D gene, CDR3 DNA, CDR3 protein. A D gene is named only where the DNA matches it firmly. Clone size is given for some rows only: seen once, a few or many times, or a class if the clone is expanded.

TRBJ1-1	TRBV29-1	many	.	TGCAGCGTTCCAGCTGGGGTGGGAACTGAAGCTTTCTTT	CSVPAGVGTEAFF
TRBJ2-7	TRBV11-2	.	TRBD2	TGTGCCAGCAGCTTAGATTCCCTAGCGGGGGCCTCCTACGAGCAGTACTTC	CASSLDSLAGASYEQYF
TRBJ2-2	TRBV11-2	.	TRBD2	TGTGCCAGCAGTGTTCAAGCGGGGGGATCCACCGGGGAGCTGTTTTTT	CASSVQAGGSTGELFF
TRBJ2-1	TRBV28	once	TRBD2	TGTGCCACCACTAGCGGGAGGTATGAGCAGTGGTTC	CATTSGRYEQWF
TRBJ2-7	TRBV29-1	few	.	TGCAGCGTTGCATTGGGCTACGAGCAGTACTTC	CSVALGYEQYF
TRBJ1-5	TRBV27	many	.	TGTGCCAGCAGTTTTTCTGGGGGCAGACAGCCCCAGCATTTT	CASSFSGGRQPQHF
TRBJ2-3	TRBV10-3	medium-sized	.	TGTGCCATCAGTAGACCCAGTCCTAGCACAGATACGCAGTATTTT	CAISRPSPSTDTQYF
TRBJ1-2	TRBV3-1	many	.	TGTGCCAGCAGCCAGATTGACAGTAACTATGGCTACACCTTC	CASSQIDSNYGYTF
TRBJ2-3	TRBV19	many	.	TGTGCCAGTGCGAAGGGGTTGGGGACAGATACGCAGTATTTT	CASAKGLGTDTQYF
TRBJ1-5	TRBV19	many	.	TGTGCCAGTAGTACCCAACAGGGTAAGGGCAATCAGCCCCAGCATTTT	CASSTQQGKGNQPQHF
TRBJ1-3	TRBV2	many	.	TGTGCCAGCAACGGTCTTGGAAACACCATATATTTT	CASNGLGNTIYF
TRBJ2-5	TRBV9	.	.	TGTGCCAGTAGCGACGCGCCAACGGATTTCCAAGAGACCCAGTACTTC	CASSDAPTDFQETQYF
TRBJ2-3	TRBV20-1	.	.	TGCAGTGCTCCTAGGCTATATGGTGCTGATACGCAGTATTTT	CSAPRLYGADTQYF
TRBJ1-2	TRBV7-8	.	TRBD1	TGTGCCAGCAGCCCCCCGGCGGACAGGGGTTATGGCTACACCTTC	CASSPPADRGYGYTF
TRBJ2-7	TRBV5-1	many	TRBD1	TGCGCCAGCAGCTTGATAGGGGGGACAGGGCCCCACGAGCAGTACTTC	CASSLIGGTGPHEQYF
TRBJ2-5	TRBV28	many	TRBD2	TGTGCCAGCAGTTTTGGGGGGGACCAAGAGACCCAGTACTTC	CASSFGGDQETQYF
TRBJ1-2	TRBV28	.	.	TGTGCCAGCAGTTTAGGGGGGGCCTATGGCTACACCTTC	CASSLGGAYGYTF
TRBJ1-1	TRBV12-3/TRBV12-4	medium-sized	TRBD1	TGTGCCAGCAGTTTTTGGACAGGGGGAAAGGGCACTGAAGCTTTCTTT	CASSFWTGGKGTEAFF
TRBJ2-3	TRBV12-3/TRBV12-4	many	.	TGTGCCAGCAGTCTCCCCCCAGATACGCAGTATTTT	CASSLPPDTQYF
TRBJ1-6	TRBV12-3/TRBV12-4	.	TRBD1	TGTGCCAGCAGCCATCGGACAGGGGGAAGTACTTCACCCCTCCACTTT	CASSHRTGGSTSPLHF
TRBJ1-1	TRBV27	many	.	TGTGCCAGCAGGTTGTCGGGGCCACGGAGCCCTAGAAGCAGCACTGAAGCTTTCTTT	CASRLSGPRSPRSSTEAFF
TRBJ1-2	TRBV28	few	.	TGTGCCAGCAGTCGACGACAGGTAGATGGCTACACCTTC	CASSRRQVDGYTF
TRBJ1-1	TRBV5-1	many	.	TGCGCCAGCAGCTCCCCCGGGGAGGGTCGGCTGAACACTGAAGCTTTCTTT	CASSSPGEGRLNTEAFF
TRBJ2-3	TRBV12-3/TRBV12-4	medium-sized	TRBD2	TGTGCCAGCAGTCCCGGAGCGGGAGGATCCACAGATACGCAGTATTTT	CASSPGAGGSTDTQYF